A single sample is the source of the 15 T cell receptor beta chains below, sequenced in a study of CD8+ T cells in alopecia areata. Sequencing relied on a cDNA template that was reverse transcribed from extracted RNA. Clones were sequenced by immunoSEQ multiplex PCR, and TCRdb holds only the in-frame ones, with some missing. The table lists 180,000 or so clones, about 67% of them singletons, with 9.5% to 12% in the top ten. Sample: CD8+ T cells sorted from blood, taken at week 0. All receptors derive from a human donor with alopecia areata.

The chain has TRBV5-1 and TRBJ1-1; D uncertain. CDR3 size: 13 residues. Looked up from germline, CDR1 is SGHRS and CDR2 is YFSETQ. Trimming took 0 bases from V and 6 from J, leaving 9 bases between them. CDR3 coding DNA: TGCGCCAGCAGCTTGGTGACGACCTCTGAAGCTTTCTTT. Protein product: CASSLVTTSEAFF.

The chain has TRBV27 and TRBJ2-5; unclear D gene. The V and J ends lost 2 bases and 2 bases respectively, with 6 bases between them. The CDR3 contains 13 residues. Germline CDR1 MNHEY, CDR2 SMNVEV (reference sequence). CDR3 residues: CASSLGLQETQYF. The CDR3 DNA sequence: TGTGCCAGCAGTTTAGGCCTTCAAGAGACCCAGTACTTC.

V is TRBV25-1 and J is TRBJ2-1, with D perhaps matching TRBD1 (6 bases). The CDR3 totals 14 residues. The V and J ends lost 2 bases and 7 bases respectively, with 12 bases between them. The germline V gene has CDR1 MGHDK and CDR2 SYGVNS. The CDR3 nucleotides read TGTGCCAGCAGTGAAGACAGGATTCAGAATGAGCAGTTCTTC. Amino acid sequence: CASSEDRIQNEQFF. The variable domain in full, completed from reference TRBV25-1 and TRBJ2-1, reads EADIYQTPRYLVIGTGKKITLECSQTMGHDKMYWYQQDPGMELHLIHYSYGVNSTEKGDLSSESTVSRIRTEHFPLTLESARPSHTSQYLCASSEDRIQNEQFFGPGTRLTVL.

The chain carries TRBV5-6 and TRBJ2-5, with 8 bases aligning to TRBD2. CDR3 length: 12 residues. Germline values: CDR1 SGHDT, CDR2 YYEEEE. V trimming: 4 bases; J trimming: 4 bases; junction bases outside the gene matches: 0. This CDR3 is CASSSGGETQYF. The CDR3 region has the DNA TGTGCCAGCAGCAGCGGGGGAGAGACCCAGTACTTC.

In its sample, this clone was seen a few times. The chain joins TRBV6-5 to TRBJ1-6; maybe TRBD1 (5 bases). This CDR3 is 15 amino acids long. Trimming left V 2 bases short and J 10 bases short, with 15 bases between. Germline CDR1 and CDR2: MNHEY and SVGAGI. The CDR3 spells CASSYGAGNSSPLHF. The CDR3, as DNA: TGTGCCAGCAGTTACGGTGCAGGGAATAGCTCACCCCTCCACTTT.

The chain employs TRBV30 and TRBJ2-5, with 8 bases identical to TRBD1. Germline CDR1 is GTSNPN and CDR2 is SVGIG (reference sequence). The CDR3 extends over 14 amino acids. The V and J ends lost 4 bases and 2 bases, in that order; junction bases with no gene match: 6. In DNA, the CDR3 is TGTGCCTGGACCCGGACAGGGTCACAAGAGACCCAGTACTTC. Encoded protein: CAWTRTGSQETQYF.

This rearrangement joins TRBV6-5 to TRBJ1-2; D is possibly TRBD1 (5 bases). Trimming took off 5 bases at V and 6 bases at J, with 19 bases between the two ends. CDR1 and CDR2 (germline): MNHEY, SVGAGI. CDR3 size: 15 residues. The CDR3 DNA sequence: TGTGCCAGCAGTAAAACCCCAGGAAGGGGCAATGGCTACACCTTC. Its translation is CASSKTPGRGNGYTF.

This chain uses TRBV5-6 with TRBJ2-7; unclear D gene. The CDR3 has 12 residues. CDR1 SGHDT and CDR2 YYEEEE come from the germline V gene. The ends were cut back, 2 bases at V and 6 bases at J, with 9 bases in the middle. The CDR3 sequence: CASSFGSGEQYF. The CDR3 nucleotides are TGTGCCAGCAGCTTTGGGTCGGGCGAGCAGTACTTC.

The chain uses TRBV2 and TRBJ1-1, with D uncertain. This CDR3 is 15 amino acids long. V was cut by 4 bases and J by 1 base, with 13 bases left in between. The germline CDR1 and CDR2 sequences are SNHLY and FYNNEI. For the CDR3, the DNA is TGTGCCAGCAGTGGGTTGGGGTCCGGGAACACTGAAGCTTTCTTT. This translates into CASSGLGSGNTEAFF.

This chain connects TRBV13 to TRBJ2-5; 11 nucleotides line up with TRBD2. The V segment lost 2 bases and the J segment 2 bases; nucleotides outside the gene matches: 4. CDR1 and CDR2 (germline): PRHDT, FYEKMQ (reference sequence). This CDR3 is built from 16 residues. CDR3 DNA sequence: TGTGCCAGCAGCTTATGGACTAGCGGGTTTCAAGAGACCCAGTACTTC. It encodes CASSLWTSGFQETQYF. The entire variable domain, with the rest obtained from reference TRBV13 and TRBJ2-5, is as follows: AAGVIQSPRHLIKEKRETATLKCYPIPRHDTVYWYQQGPGQDPQFLISFYEKMQSDKGSIPDRFSAQQFSDYHSELNMSSLELGDSALYFCASSLWTSGFQETQYFGPGTRLLVL.

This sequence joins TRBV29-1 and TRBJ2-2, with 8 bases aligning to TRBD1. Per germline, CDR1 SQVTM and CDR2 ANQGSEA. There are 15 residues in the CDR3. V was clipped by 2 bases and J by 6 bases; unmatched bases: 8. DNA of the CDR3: TGCAGCGTTGAAAGCCCGACAGGGGCCGCCGGGGAGCTGTTTTTT. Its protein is CSVESPTGAAGELFF.

The DNA for the CDR3 is TGCGCCAGCAGGACAGGGAGTGGGGCCTATGGCTACACCTTC. This encodes CASRTGSGAYGYTF. V usage is TRBV5-1 and J usage is TRBJ1-2; 7 nucleotides line up with TRBD1. J was trimmed by 4 bases and V by 5 bases; bases with no gene match: 8. Germline V gene data show CDR1 as SGHRS and CDR2 as YFSETQ. CDR3 length: 14 amino acids.

CDR3 nucleotide sequence: TGTGCCAGCAGCTTAGCTCTCTCGGGGGGACATCTACCCTACGAGCAGTACTTC. Its translation is CASSLALSGGHLPYEQYF. The J gene is TRBJ2-7, the V gene TRBV7-6; possible D gene TRBD2, 7 bases. The V and J ends lost 0 bases and 2 bases respectively, with 20 bases between them. The CDR3 spans 18 residues. Germline CDR1 reads SGHVS; CDR2 reads FNYEAQ.

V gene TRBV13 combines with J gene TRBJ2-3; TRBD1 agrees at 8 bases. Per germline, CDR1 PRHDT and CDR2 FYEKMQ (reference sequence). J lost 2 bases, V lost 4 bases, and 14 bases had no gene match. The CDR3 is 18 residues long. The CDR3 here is CASSWGTQDRAPTDTQYF. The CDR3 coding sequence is TGTGCCAGCAGCTGGGGGACACAGGACAGGGCCCCCACAGATACGCAGTATTTT.

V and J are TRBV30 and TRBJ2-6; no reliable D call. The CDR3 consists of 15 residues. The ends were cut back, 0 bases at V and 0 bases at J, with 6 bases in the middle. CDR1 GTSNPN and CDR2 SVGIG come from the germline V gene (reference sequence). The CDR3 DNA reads TGTGCCTGGAGTGTTGCAGACTCTGGGGCCAACGTCCTGACTTTC. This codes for CAWSVADSGANVLTF.